Given below is one TCR beta chain in context. What it binds is not known. TCRdb re-analysed the reads in MiXCR, keeping a single row per CDR3 protein. Counted here are 160,000 or so distinct CDR3 sequences, about a fifth occurring once; the ten biggest clones make up under 30%. The sample comes from a study of T cell repertoires in cytomegalovirus infection. Overall study context: It was the public TCR beta signatures that indicated both CMV infection and matching HLA type.

Study results and caveats: CMV-specific HLA-C-restricted TCR beta clonotypes dominated the ex vivo response.

Germline values: CDR1 SGHTA, CDR2 FQGNSA. J gave up 5 bases and V 4 bases, and 4 bases lay outside the gene matches. The CDR3 length is 15 residues. The clonotype originates from a human donor in good health (CMV status not recorded). Some clones in this sample may be carry-over from other donors' samples. V and J are TRBV7-2 and TRBJ2-5, with 13 bases lining up with TRBD2. Sequences were derived from CD8+ T cells from cultured PBMCs, sampled from culture after CMV antigen stimulation. CDR3 sequence reads: CASSSLAGGLETQYF. The CDR3 DNA is TGTGCCAGCAGCTCACTAGCGGGGGGGCTGGAGACCCAGTACTTC.